What follows are 3 T cell receptor beta chains derived from one specimen sequenced in a study of blood T cell repertoires in COVID-19. Sequencing used immunoSEQ multiplex PCR; TCRdb keeps in-frame clones, though not all of them. This sample yields some 220,000 clones, of which 84% are seen a single time; around 3% belongs to the top ten. Sequencing was done on a sample of peripheral blood. These receptors came from a woman in her 30s who had recovered from COVID-19.

The V and J genes are TRBV2 and TRBJ2-1; 8 nucleotides match TRBD2. CDR1 is SNHLY and CDR2 is FYNNEI in the germline V gene. V lost 2 bases to trimming and J lost 7 bases; unmatched junction nucleotides: 13. This CDR3 comprises 17 residues. DNA for the CDR3: TGTGCCAGCAGTGAATTATCTACCAGCGGGAGTCAGAATGAGCAGTTCTTC. Translation: CASSELSTSGSQNEQFF.

V is TRBV28 and J is TRBJ2-3; D might be TRBD2 (5 bases). This CDR3 comprises 14 residues. Between the trimmed V and J ends, which lost 2 bases and 2 bases, there was a span of 8 bases. The germline V gene encodes CDR1 MDHEN and CDR2 SYDVKM. The CDR3 spells CASSLPGSTDTQYF. The CDR3 DNA follows: TGTGCCAGCAGTTTACCGGGATCCACAGATACGCAGTATTTT.

CDR3 sequence: CASSLSQVGEQFF. CDR3 bases: TGTGCCAGCAGTCTATCACAGGTTGGAGAGCAGTTCTTC. V and J are TRBV28 and TRBJ2-1, with TRBD1 as a possible D gene (5 bases). Germline V gene data show CDR1 as MDHEN and CDR2 as SYDVKM. V shed 5 bases and J shed 10 bases, with 15 bases lying between them. This CDR3 has 13 amino acids.